This T cell receptor (beta chain) was retrieved from a study of shared clonotypes between healthy human individuals. With respect to this clone: What it binds is not known.

Sequenced by immunoSEQ multiplex PCR; TCRdb stores in-frame clones only, minus some. The sample includes about 1 million clones, roughly 80% of them seen just once. Donors were Caucasian adults residing in Nashville, Tennessee, USA. Negatively enriched CD4+ T cells were divided by CD45RA into naive and memory. Study outcomes and limitations: Shared clonotypes across all four donors exceeded non-shared ones in generation probability. Clonotype sharing among donors was thought likely to change with sequencing depth.

The source is a man younger than 35 in good health. The sample taken for sequencing was memory CD4+ T cells sorted from blood. The subset here: CD45RA-negative fraction.

CDR3 loop: CASSSQGRLAGVYEQYF. CDR3 DNA: TGCGCCAGCAGCTCACAGGGGCGTCTAGCGGGCGTCTACGAGCAGTACTTC. The chain carries TRBV5-1 and TRBJ2-7; D is possibly TRBD2 (8 bases). The CDR3 runs to 17 residues. The V gene's germline CDR1 is SGHRS and CDR2 YFSETQ. Deletions cut 3 bases from V and 3 bases from J, with 22 bases between.